This T cell receptor beta chain comes out of a study of blood T cell repertoires in COVID-19. Original analysis: Reference gene primer amplification in the assay estimated nucleated cell counts. Sequencing used immunoSEQ multiplex PCR; TCRdb keeps in-frame clones, though not all of them. The V and J calls and the clone size are those of that table, but D and trimming were determined from the DNA. This table has approximately 200,000 clones, approximately 84% appearing once. V was trimmed by 5 bases and J by 6 bases, leaving 10 bases between them. This CDR3 is built from 12 residues. Germline CDR1 and CDR2: MNHEY and SVGEGT.

This TCR was sampled from a woman older than 75 with COVID-19, enrolled during active disease. The rearrangement links TRBV6-2 or TRBV6-3 to TRBJ1-1; D perhaps matches TRBD1 (5 bases). The sequencing input was peripheral blood. Here the CDR3 DNA reads TGTGCCAGCAGTCAAGGGGCGTCTGAAGCTTTCTTT. Encoded protein: CASSQGASEAFF.